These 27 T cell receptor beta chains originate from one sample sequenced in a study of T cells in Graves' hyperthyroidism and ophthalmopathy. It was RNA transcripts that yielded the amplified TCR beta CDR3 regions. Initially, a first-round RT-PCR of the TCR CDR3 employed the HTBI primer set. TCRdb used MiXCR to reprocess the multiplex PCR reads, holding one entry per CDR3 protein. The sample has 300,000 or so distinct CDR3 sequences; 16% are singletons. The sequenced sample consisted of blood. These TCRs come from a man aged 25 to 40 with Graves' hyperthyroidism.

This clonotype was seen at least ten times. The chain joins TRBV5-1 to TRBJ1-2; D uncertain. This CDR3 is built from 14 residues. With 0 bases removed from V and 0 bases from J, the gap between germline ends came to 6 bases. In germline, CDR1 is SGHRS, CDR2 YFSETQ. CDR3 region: CASSLESPNYGYTF. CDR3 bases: TGCGCCAGCAGCTTGGAGAGCCCTAACTATGGCTACACCTTC.

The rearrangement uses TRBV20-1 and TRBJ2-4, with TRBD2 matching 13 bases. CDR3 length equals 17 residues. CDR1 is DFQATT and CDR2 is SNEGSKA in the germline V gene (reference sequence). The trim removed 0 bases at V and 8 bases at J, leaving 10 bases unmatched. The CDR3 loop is CSARDKTGTSGIDIQYF. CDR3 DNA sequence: TGCAGTGCTAGAGATAAAACCGGGACTAGCGGGATAGACATTCAGTACTTC.

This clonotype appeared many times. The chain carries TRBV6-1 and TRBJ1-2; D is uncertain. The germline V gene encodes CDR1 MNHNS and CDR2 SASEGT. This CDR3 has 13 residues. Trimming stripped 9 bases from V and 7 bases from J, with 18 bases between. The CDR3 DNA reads TGTGCCAGTACCCGCCCGGGGAGAGGTGGCTACACCTTC. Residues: CASTRPGRGGYTF.

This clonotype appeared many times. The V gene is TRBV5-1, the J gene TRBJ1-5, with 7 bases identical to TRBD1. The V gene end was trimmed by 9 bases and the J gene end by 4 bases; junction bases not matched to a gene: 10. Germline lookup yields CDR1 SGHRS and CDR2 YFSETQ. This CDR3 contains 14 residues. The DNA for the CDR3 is TGCGCCATCCCGAAGTCGGGACAGAATCAGCCCCAGCATTTT. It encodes CAIPKSGQNQPQHF.

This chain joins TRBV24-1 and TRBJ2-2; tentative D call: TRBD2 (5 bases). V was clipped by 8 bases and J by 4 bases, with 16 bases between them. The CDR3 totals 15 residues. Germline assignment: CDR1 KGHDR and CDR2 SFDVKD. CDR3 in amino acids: CATIEIRLATGELFF. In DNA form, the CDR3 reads TGTGCCACCATCGAGATTCGGCTAGCCACCGGGGAGCTGTTTTTT.

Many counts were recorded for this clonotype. For the CDR3, the DNA is TGCAGTGCCCCCTTAGGGTATACGCAGTATTTT. This codes for CSAPLGYTQYF. The V gene is TRBV20-1, the J gene TRBJ2-3; no firm D call. Trimming cost V 6 bases and J 7 bases, with 11 bases left between them. CDR1 and CDR2 from the germline V gene are DFQATT and SNEGSKA (reference sequence). This CDR3 has 11 residues.

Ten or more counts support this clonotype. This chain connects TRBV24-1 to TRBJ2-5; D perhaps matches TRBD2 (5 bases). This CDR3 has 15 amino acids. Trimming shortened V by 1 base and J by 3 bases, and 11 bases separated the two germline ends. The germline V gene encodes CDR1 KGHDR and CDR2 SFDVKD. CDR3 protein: CATSDFVGSEETQYF. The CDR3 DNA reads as TGTGCCACCAGTGATTTTGTGGGGAGCGAAGAGACCCAGTACTTC.

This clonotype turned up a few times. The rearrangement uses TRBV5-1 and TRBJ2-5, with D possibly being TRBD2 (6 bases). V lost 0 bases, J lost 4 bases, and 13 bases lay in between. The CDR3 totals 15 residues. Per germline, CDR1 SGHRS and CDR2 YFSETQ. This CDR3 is CASSLEVREVETQYF. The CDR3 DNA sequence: TGCGCCAGCAGCTTGGAAGTCAGGGAGGTAGAGACCCAGTACTTC. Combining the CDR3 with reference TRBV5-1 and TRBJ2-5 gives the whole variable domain KAGVTQTPRYLIKTRGQQVTLSCSPISGHRSVSWYQQTPGQGLQFLFEYFSETQRNKGNFPGRFSGRQFSNSRSEMNVSTLELGDSALYLCASSLEVREVETQYFGPGTRLLVL.

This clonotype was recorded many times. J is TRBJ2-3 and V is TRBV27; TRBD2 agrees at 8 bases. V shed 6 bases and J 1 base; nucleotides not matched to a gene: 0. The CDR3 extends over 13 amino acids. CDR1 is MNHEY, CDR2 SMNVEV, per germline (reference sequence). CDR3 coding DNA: TGTGCCAGCAGACTAGCGGGCACAGATACGCAGTATTTT. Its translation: CASRLAGTDTQYF.

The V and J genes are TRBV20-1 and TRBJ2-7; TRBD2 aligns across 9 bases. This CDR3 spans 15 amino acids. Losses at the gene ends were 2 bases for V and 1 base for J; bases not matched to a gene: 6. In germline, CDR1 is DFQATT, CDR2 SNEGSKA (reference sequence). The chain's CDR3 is CSARPTTSGSYEQYF. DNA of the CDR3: TGCAGTGCTAGACCGACAACTAGCGGGTCCTACGAGCAGTACTTC.

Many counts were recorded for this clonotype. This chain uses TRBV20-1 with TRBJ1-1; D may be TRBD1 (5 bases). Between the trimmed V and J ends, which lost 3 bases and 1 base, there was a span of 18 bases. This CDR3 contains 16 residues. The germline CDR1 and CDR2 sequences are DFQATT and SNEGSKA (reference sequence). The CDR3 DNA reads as TGCAGTGCTAGTCCCTTTGGCGGCGGACAGAACACTGAAGCTTTCTTT. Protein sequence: CSASPFGGGQNTEAFF.

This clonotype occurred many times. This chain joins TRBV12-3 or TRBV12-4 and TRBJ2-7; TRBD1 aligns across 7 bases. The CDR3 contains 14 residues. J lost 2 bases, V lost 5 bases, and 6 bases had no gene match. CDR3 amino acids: CASSPSDRTYEQYF. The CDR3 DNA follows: TGTGCCAGCAGTCCCTCGGACAGGACCTACGAGCAGTACTTC.

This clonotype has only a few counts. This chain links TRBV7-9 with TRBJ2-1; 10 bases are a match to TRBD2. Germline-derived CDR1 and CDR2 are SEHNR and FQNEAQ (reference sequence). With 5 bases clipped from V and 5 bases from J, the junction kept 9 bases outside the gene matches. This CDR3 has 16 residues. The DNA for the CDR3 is TGTGCCAGCAGCCTCGTTAGCGGGAGGCGCCACAATGAGCAGTTCTTC. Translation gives CASSLVSGRRHNEQFF.

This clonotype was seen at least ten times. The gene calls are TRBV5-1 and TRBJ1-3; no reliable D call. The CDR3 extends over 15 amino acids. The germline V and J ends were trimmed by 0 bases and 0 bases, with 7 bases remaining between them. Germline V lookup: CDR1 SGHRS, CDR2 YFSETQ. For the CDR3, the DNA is TGCGCCAGCAGCTTGGATCGGAGCTCTGGAAACACCATATATTTT. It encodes CASSLDRSSGNTIYF.

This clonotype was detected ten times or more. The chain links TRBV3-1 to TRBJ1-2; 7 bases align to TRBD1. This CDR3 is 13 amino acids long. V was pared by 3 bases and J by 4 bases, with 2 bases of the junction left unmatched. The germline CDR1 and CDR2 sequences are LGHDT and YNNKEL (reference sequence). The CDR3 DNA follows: TGTGCCAGCAGCCAGGACAGGTTCTATGGCTACACCTTC. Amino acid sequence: CASSQDRFYGYTF.

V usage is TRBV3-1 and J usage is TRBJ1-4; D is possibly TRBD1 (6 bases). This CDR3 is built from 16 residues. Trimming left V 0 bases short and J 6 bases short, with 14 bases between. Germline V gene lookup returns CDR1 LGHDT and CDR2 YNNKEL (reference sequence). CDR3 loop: CASSQDNQQGYEKLFF. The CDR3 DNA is TGTGCCAGCAGCCAAGATAACCAACAGGGTTATGAAAAACTGTTTTTT.

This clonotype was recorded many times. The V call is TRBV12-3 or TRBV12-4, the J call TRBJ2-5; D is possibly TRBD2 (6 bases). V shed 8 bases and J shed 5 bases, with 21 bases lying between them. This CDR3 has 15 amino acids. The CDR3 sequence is CASGGAGALRETQYF. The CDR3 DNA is TGTGCCAGCGGAGGGGCCGGAGCCCTTAGGGAGACCCAGTACTTC.

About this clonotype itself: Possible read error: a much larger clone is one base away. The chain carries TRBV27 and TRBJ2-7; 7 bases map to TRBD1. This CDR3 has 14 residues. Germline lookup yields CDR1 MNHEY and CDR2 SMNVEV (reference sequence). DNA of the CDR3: TGTGCCAGCAGTTTACGGGGACAGATCTACAAGCAGTACTTC. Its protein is CASSLRGQIYKQYF.

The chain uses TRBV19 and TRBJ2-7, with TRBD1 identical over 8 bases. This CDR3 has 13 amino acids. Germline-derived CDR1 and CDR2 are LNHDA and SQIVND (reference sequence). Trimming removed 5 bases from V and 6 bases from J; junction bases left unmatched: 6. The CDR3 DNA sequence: TGTGCCAGTAGTTACCCCCAGGGGGCCGAGCAGTACTTC. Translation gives CASSYPQGAEQYF.

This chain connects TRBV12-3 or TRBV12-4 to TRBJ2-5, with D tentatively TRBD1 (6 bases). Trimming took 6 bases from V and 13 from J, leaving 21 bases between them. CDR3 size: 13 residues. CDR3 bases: TGTGCCAGCAGCGAGGGGCAGGGGTTCTTTTTGTACTTC. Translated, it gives CASSEGQGFFLYF.

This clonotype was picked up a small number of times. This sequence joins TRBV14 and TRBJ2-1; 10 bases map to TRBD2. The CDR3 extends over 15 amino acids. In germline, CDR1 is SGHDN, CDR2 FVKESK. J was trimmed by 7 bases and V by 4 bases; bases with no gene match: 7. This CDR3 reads CASSPLAGVLNEQFF. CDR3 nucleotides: TGTGCCAGCAGCCCCCTAGCGGGAGTATTGAATGAGCAGTTCTTC.

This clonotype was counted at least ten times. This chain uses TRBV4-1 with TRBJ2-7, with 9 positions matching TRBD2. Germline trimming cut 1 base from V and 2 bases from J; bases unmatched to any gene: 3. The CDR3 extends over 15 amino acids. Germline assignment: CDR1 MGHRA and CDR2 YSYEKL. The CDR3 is CASSQGLAEAYEQYF. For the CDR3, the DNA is TGCGCCAGCAGCCAAGGACTAGCGGAGGCCTACGAGCAGTACTTC.

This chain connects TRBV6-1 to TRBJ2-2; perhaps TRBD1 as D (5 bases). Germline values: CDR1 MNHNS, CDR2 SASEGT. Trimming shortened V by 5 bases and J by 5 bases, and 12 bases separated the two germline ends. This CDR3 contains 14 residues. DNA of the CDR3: TGTGCCAGCAGTCCAGGGTTGGGGACCGGGGAGCTGTTTTTT. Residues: CASSPGLGTGELFF.

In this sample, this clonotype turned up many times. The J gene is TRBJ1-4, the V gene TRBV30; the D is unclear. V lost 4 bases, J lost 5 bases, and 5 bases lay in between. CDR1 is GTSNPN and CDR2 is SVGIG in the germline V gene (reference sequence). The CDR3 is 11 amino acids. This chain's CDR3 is CAWKENEKLFF. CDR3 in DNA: TGTGCCTGGAAGGAAAATGAAAAACTGTTTTTT.

The CDR3: CSATPRTSGRETQYF. CDR3 bases: TGCAGTGCTACCCCCAGGACTAGCGGGAGAGAGACCCAGTACTTC. The chain links TRBV20-1 to TRBJ2-5; 13 bases fit TRBD2. This CDR3 region has 15 residues. The germline V gene encodes CDR1 DFQATT and CDR2 SNEGSKA (reference sequence). Trimming cost V 4 bases and J 4 bases; bases outside gene matches: 6.

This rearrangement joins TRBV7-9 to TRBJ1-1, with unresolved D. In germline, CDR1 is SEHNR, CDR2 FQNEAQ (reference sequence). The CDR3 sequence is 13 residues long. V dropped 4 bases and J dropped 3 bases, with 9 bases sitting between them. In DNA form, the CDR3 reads TGTGCCAGCAGCTGGGTCAGAGACACTGAAGCTTTCTTT. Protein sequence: CASSWVRDTEAFF.

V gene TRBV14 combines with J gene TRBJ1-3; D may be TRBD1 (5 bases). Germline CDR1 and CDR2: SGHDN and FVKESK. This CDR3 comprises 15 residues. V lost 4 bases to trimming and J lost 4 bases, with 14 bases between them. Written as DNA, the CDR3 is TGTGCCAGCAGCCTCGGGACCGTACGAGGAAACACCATATATTTT. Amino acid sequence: CASSLGTVRGNTIYF. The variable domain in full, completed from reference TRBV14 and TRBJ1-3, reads EAGVTQFPSHSVIEKGQTVTLRCDPISGHDNLYWYRRVMGKEIKFLLHFVKESKQDESGMPNNRFLAERTGGTYSTLKVQPAELEDSGVYFCASSLGTVRGNTIYFGEGSWLTVV.